The 8 T cell receptor beta chains presented below share a single source sample, sequenced in a study of CD8 T cells in ankylosing spondylitis. Study-level findings and limits: There was a TCR beta motif, made of several highly homologous variants, that appeared characteristic of ankylosing spondylitis blood.

TCRdb passed the 5' RACE reads through MiXCR, listing each CDR3 protein once. The table lists 450,000 to 550,000 distinct CDR3 sequences, roughly 5.2% of them singletons. These TCRs' antigens remain unknown. Material: blood, either unsorted or a sorted T cell fraction (not recorded which). The receptors were gathered from a male donor with ankylosing spondylitis.

This clonotype occurred many times. The rearrangement uses TRBV29-1 and TRBJ2-1; D ambiguous. The V end lost 6 bases, the J end lost 9 bases, and 9 bases lay between the germline ends. This CDR3 region has 10 residues. CDR1 SQVTM and CDR2 ANQGSEA come from the germline V gene. CDR3 protein: CSVETFEQFF. The CDR3 DNA reads TGCAGCGTGGAGACTTTTGAGCAGTTCTTC.

The chain combines TRBV6-2 or TRBV6-3 with TRBJ2-7; 7 bases are shared with TRBD1. The CDR3 is 17 residues long. Germline loops: CDR1 MNHEY, CDR2 SVGEGT. Trimming cost V 0 bases and J 1 base; bases outside gene matches: 9. CDR3 nucleotide sequence: TGTGCCAGCAGTTACTCGTTACGGGACAGCATATCCTACGAGCAGTACTTC. The encoded protein is CASSYSLRDSISYEQYF.

This clonotype was counted at least ten times. The V call is TRBV6-5, the J call TRBJ2-5; TRBD1 is a possible D gene (5 bases). This CDR3 has 17 residues. Between the trimmed V and J ends, which lost 0 bases and 4 bases, there was a span of 18 bases. Germline V lookup: CDR1 MNHEY, CDR2 SVGAGI. CDR3 DNA: TGTGCCAGCAGTTACTCAAGATCAGGGCTAGGTGGAGAGACCCAGTACTTC. Its protein is CASSYSRSGLGGETQYF.

This clonotype occurred many times. V gene TRBV5-1 combines with J gene TRBJ2-1; D ambiguous. CDR1 SGHRS and CDR2 YFSETQ come from the germline V gene. V was cut by 4 bases and J by 4 bases, with 18 bases left in between. This CDR3 spans 16 amino acids. CDR3 nucleotides: TGCGCCAGCAGCCCCGAGACCGGGCCCCATTACAATGAGCAGTTCTTC. The encoded protein is CASSPETGPHYNEQFF.

This clonotype was observed many times. The chain joins TRBV5-1 to TRBJ1-1; tentatively, D is TRBD1 (5 bases). There are 15 residues in the CDR3. Trimming left V 4 bases short and J 1 base short, with 14 bases between. CDR1 is SGHRS and CDR2 is YFSETQ in the germline V gene. This CDR3 is CASSRGSGENTEAFF. CDR3 DNA sequence: TGCGCCAGCAGCCGCGGGTCGGGGGAGAACACTGAAGCTTTCTTT. Full variable domain (missing parts from reference TRBV5-1 and TRBJ1-1): KAGVTQTPRYLIKTRGQQVTLSCSPISGHRSVSWYQQTPGQGLQFLFEYFSETQRNKGNFPGRFSGRQFSNSRSEMNVSTLELGDSALYLCASSRGSGENTEAFFGQGTRLTVV.

This clonotype was detected many times. The chain combines TRBV5-5 with TRBJ1-1, with 10 bases identical to TRBD1. This CDR3 comprises 17 residues. V was pared by 1 base and J by 0 bases, with 6 bases of the junction left unmatched. The V gene's germline CDR1 is SGHKS and CDR2 YYEKEE (reference sequence). CDR3 sequence reads: CASSLWDRGVMNTEAFF. Written as DNA, the CDR3 is TGTGCCAGCAGCTTGTGGGACAGGGGAGTCATGAACACTGAAGCTTTCTTT.

In DNA, the CDR3 is TGTGCCAGCAGCCCCCAGGTGTTAGGAGCGGGCCAAGAGACCCAGTACTTC. Translation: CASSPQVLGAGQETQYF. This chain uses TRBV7-8 with TRBJ2-5; D might be TRBD2 (6 bases). The V and J ends lost 5 bases and 1 base respectively, with 20 bases between them. The CDR3 totals 17 residues. Germline values: CDR1 SGHVS, CDR2 FQNEAQ.

Turning to this clonotype: A read error may be the cause here, since a much bigger clone is one base away. The gene calls are TRBV20-1 and TRBJ2-7; D may be TRBD1 (5 bases). The germline V gene encodes CDR1 DFQATT and CDR2 SNEGSKA (reference sequence). The V end lost 7 bases, the J end lost 4 bases, and 20 bases lay between the germline ends. The CDR3 consists of 14 residues. Here the CDR3 reads CSVFYQKGRYEQYF. CDR3 DNA: TGCAGTGTTTTCTACCAGAAGGGGCGATACGAGCAGTACTTC.